This T cell receptor beta chain is drawn from a study of blood T cell repertoires in COVID-19. Overall study context: Both acute and convalescent COVID-19 samples were obtained from the United States, Italy and Spain. PBMCs, B-cell-depleted T cells, or T cells were the source of the cDNA or gDNA that made up the material.

Looked up from germline, CDR1 is MRHNA and CDR2 is SNTAGT. Trimming removed 3 bases at V and 9 bases at J, with 15 bases between. This CDR3 is built from 14 residues. The method was immunoSEQ multiplex PCR; TCRdb's version includes in-frame clones alone and lacks a portion of them. The sample carries about 210,000 clones, about 91% recorded once. This rearrangement joins TRBV6-4 to TRBJ2-1, with D tentatively TRBD1 (5 bases). Sequencing used peripheral blood. The source of this sequence is a man younger than 45 with acute or convalescent COVID-19. This CDR3 is CASSEQAQRGEQFF. The CDR3 region has the DNA TGTGCCAGCAGTGAACAAGCCCAAAGGGGTGAGCAGTTCTTC.